A single sample is the source of the 24 T cell receptor beta chains below, sequenced in a study of OX40 agonist ivuxolimab in advanced cancers. Some clones are missing from TCRdb's copy, which holds only in-frame ones; the method was immunoSEQ multiplex PCR. Altogether 65,000 to 90,000 clones are present, 90% to 95% being singletons, with the ten largest covering over 6%. Material: CD4+ or CD8+ T cells sorted from blood, obtained in a trial of the OX40 agonist ivuxolimab. All receptors come from an adult with an advanced solid tumor such as melanoma, head and neck, liver or kidney cancer.

About this clone itself: Given a far larger clone just one base away, this is likely a sequencing read error. This same CDR3 is encoded by further DNA sequences in the sample. The chain employs TRBV6-6 and TRBJ2-2; D is ambiguous. The germline gives CDR1 MNHNY, CDR2 SVGAGI (reference sequence). The V end was cut by 0 bases, the J end by 4 bases, with 6 bases between. CDR3 length: 14 amino acids. The CDR3 nucleotides read TGTGCCAGCAGTTACTCCTCGGGCACCGGGGAGCTGTTTTTT. It codes for CASSYSSGTGELFF.

The chain couples TRBV6-4 to TRBJ1-4, with D perhaps matching TRBD1 (6 bases). This CDR3 has 15 amino acids. The V end was cut by 5 bases, the J end by 0 bases, with 10 bases between. Per the germline V gene, CDR1 is MRHNA and CDR2 is SNTAGT. CDR3 sequence (DNA): TGTGCCAGCAGTCTGACAGGTGCAACTAATGAAAAACTGTTTTTT. It codes for CASSLTGATNEKLFF.

The chain combines TRBV11-2 with TRBJ2-3; 11 bases line up with TRBD2. Germline V gene data show CDR1 as SGHAT and CDR2 as FQNNGV. With V trimmed by 2 bases and J by 5 bases, 12 bases remained unmatched. The CDR3 covers 18 residues. The CDR3 bases are TGTGCCAGCAGCTTAAGTCCCCCTAGCGGGGGGTACGGAGATACGCAGTATTTT. Translation gives CASSLSPPSGGYGDTQYF.

The chain links TRBV12-2 to TRBJ1-5. TRBV12-2 is a pseudogene locus. The CDR3 length is 14 residues. CDR3 sequence reads: CASRLAPGLGPQHF. CDR3 DNA sequence: TGTGCAAGTCGCTTAGCGCCCGGATTGGGGCCCCAGCATTTT.

V usage is TRBV11-3 and J usage is TRBJ2-3; D remains unclear. Germline-derived CDR1 and CDR2 are SGHNT and YENEEA. CDR3 length equals 15 residues. V lost 1 base, J lost 0 bases, and 8 bases lay in between. CDR3 DNA: TGTGCCAGCAGCTTAGGGCAGTTTAGCACAGATACGCAGTATTTT. It specifies CASSLGQFSTDTQYF.

The V call is TRBV5-1, the J call TRBJ2-7; D remains ambiguous. CDR1 and CDR2 from the germline V gene are SGHRS and YFSETQ. The CDR3 totals 13 residues. Trimming took off 2 bases at V and 3 bases at J, with 9 bases between the two ends. CDR3 protein: CASSFNNRYEQYF. The DNA of the CDR3 is TGCGCCAGCAGCTTCAACAACCGCTACGAGCAGTACTTC.

The J gene is TRBJ1-2, the V gene TRBV7-2; D unclear. CDR1 and CDR2 from the germline V gene are SGHTA and FQGNSA. V lost 0 bases and J lost 6, with 14 bases in between. The CDR3 length is 15 residues. The CDR3: CASSLAPGMVDGYTF. Written as DNA, the CDR3 is TGTGCCAGCAGCTTAGCCCCGGGAATGGTGGATGGCTACACCTTC.

This chain uses TRBV5-8 with TRBJ1-3; TRBD1 might be the D (5 bases). The CDR3 totals 17 residues. Germline assignment: CDR1 SGHTS and CDR2 YDEGEE. Between the trimmed V and J ends, which lost 3 bases and 2 bases, there was a span of 18 bases. CDR3 residues: CASSSRRDLSTGNTIYF. The CDR3 DNA sequence: TGTGCCAGCAGCTCCCGACGGGACCTGAGCACTGGAAACACCATATATTTT.

Details on this clone: An end of the junction does not agree with germline; a read error may underlie this. V is TRBV7-7 and J is TRBJ2-7; D is unresolved. Germline CDR1 and CDR2: SSHAT and FNYEAQ (reference sequence). The CDR3 sequence is 13 residues long. CDR3 region: CASSQARSYEQYF. The CDR3 DNA reads as TGTGCTAGCAGCCAAGCCAGGTCCTACGAGCAGTACTTC.

The genes are TRBV7-9 and TRBJ2-1; 8 nucleotides line up with TRBD2. Germline values: CDR1 SEHNR, CDR2 FQNEAQ (reference sequence). CDR3 length: 13 amino acids. The V segment lost 5 bases and the J segment 6 bases; nucleotides outside the gene matches: 3. CDR3 sequence (DNA): TGTGCCAGCAGCGAACGGGGGGGCAATGAGCAGTTCTTC. Protein sequence: CASSERGGNEQFF.

The chain joins TRBV5-1 to TRBJ2-3; either TRBD1 or TRBD2 may supply D (8 bases each). The germline V gene encodes CDR1 SGHRS and CDR2 YFSETQ. Trimming took 0 bases from V and 2 from J, leaving 22 bases between them. The CDR3 contains 19 residues. This chain's CDR3 is CASSLAGGGGGTYTDTQYF. The CDR3 DNA is TGCGCCAGCAGCTTGGCAGGGGGCGGCGGGGGGACTTACACAGATACGCAGTATTTT.

This chain connects TRBV6-5 to TRBJ2-3, with 8 positions matching TRBD2. Germline loops: CDR1 MNHEY, CDR2 SVGAGI. With V trimmed by 8 bases and J by 7 bases, 5 bases remained unmatched. The CDR3 consists of 12 residues. The CDR3 sequence is CASRGGPNTQYF. The CDR3 nucleotides are TGTGCCAGCCGGGGGGGCCCAAATACGCAGTATTTT.

V is TRBV10-2 and J is TRBJ1-2; D is possibly TRBD1 (5 bases). This CDR3 comprises 12 residues. Germline CDR1 is WSHSY and CDR2 is SAAADI. The V end was cut by 3 bases, the J end by 7 bases, with 9 bases between. CDR3 amino acids: CASSDREGGYTF. The CDR3 coding sequence is TGCGCCAGCAGTGACAGGGAAGGTGGCTACACCTTC.

This CDR3 is CASRGTEGTDTQYF. The CDR3 coding sequence is TGTGCCAGCAGGGGGACCGAGGGCACAGATACGCAGTATTTT. J is TRBJ2-3 and V is TRBV2; D could derive from TRBD1 or TRBD2 (5 bases each). This CDR3 comprises 14 residues. V was cut by 6 bases and J by 1 base, with 11 bases left in between. The germline V gene encodes CDR1 SNHLY and CDR2 FYNNEI. The variable domain in full, with the rest retrieved from reference TRBV2 and TRBJ2-3, is EPEVTQTPSHQVTQMGQEVILRCVPISNHLYFYWYRQILGQKVEFLVSFYNNEISEKSEIFDDQFSVERPDGSNFTLKIRSTKLEDSAMYFCASRGTEGTDTQYFGPGTRLTVL.

V usage is TRBV4-1 and J usage is TRBJ1-4; D is uncertain. Between the trimmed V and J ends, which lost 0 bases and 0 bases, there was a span of 14 bases. The CDR3 length is 18 residues. Germline V CDR1 and CDR2: MGHRA, YSYEKL. The CDR3 DNA reads TGCGCCAGCAGCCAAGATACCACCGGACTTGCAACTAATGAAAAACTGTTTTTT. As protein: CASSQDTTGLATNEKLFF.

This chain uses TRBV4-2 with TRBJ2-7, with D uncertain. Germline assignment: CDR1 LGHNA and CDR2 YNFKEQ. V lost 0 bases and J 3 bases, leaving 6 bases between the germline ends. The CDR3 runs to 13 residues. DNA of the CDR3: TGTGCCAGCAGCCAAGACCTGAACTACGAGCAGTACTTC. Amino acids: CASSQDLNYEQYF.

The rearrangement uses TRBV7-9 and TRBJ1-5; D is undetermined. The ends were cut back, 5 bases at V and 0 bases at J, with 8 bases in the middle. The CDR3 extends over 14 amino acids. Germline values: CDR1 SEHNR, CDR2 FQNEAQ (reference sequence). The CDR3 reads CASSHFDSNQPQHF. The CDR3, as DNA: TGTGCCAGCAGCCACTTCGATAGCAATCAGCCCCAGCATTTT.

The chain recombines TRBV7-6 with TRBJ1-2; D call uncertain. Trimming shortened V by 5 bases and J by 4 bases, and 14 bases separated the two germline ends. The CDR3 totals 14 residues. Germline loops: CDR1 SGHVS, CDR2 FNYEAQ. The CDR3 loop reads CASSPREGSYGYTF. In nucleotides, the CDR3 is TGTGCCAGCAGCCCGCGGGAAGGGAGCTATGGCTACACCTTC.

In its sample, this clone was seen once. DNA for the CDR3: TGTGCCAGCAGTTCACTAGTCGGGTCCTACGAGCAGTACTTC. This sequence encodes CASSSLVGSYEQYF. This rearrangement joins TRBV2 to TRBJ2-7; perhaps TRBD2 as D (5 bases). The ends were cut back, 5 bases at V and 1 base at J, with 12 bases in the middle. The CDR3 runs 14 residues. Germline V lookup: CDR1 SNHLY, CDR2 FYNNEI.

Notes on this clone: The sample carries other DNA sequences with the same CDR3. V usage is TRBV15 and J usage is TRBJ1-5; D uncertain. Germline values: CDR1 LNHNV, CDR2 YYDKDF (reference sequence). The CDR3 sequence is 15 residues long. Trimming shortened V by 0 bases and J by 1 base, and 7 bases separated the two germline ends. The CDR3 spells CATSRDRGSNQPQHF. In nucleotides, the CDR3 is TGTGCCACCAGCAGAGATCGGGGAAGCAATCAGCCCCAGCATTTT.

The rearrangement joins TRBV13 to TRBJ1-1, with D tentatively TRBD1 (6 bases). The CDR3 sequence is 15 residues long. The V gene's germline CDR1 is PRHDT and CDR2 FYEKMQ (reference sequence). The ends were cut back, 4 bases at V and 0 bases at J, with 12 bases in the middle. CDR3 residues: CASSSRQVMNTEAFF. CDR3 sequence (DNA): TGTGCCAGCAGCTCCCGACAGGTCATGAACACTGAAGCTTTCTTT. The full variable domain, with the rest looked up from reference TRBV13 and TRBJ1-1, is AAGVIQSPRHLIKEKRETATLKCYPIPRHDTVYWYQQGPGQDPQFLISFYEKMQSDKGSIPDRFSAQQFSDYHSELNMSSLELGDSALYFCASSSRQVMNTEAFFGQGTRLTVV.

The chain combines TRBV5-1 with TRBJ2-3, with TRBD2 identical over 13 bases. With V trimmed by 6 bases and J by 7 bases, 8 bases remained unmatched. CDR3 length: 15 residues. The germline gives CDR1 SGHRS, CDR2 YFSETQ. This chain's CDR3 is CASNPLAGGHNTQYF. The CDR3 region has the DNA TGCGCCAGCAACCCACTAGCGGGGGGGCACAATACGCAGTATTTT.

The rearrangement uses TRBV6-5 and TRBJ1-1, with 7 bases identical to TRBD1. J gave up 0 bases and V 0 bases, and 4 bases lay outside the gene matches. The CDR3 totals 16 residues. Germline loops: CDR1 MNHEY, CDR2 SVGAGI. In DNA, the CDR3 is TGTGCCAGCAGTTACTCAACAGGGGAGGTGAACACTGAAGCTTTCTTT. This gives the protein CASSYSTGEVNTEAFF.

The genes are TRBV27 and TRBJ1-5; D is ambiguous. Trimming removed 4 bases at V and 5 bases at J, with 12 bases between. CDR1 is MNHEY and CDR2 is SMNVEV in the germline V gene (reference sequence). This CDR3 has 14 amino acids. This CDR3 reads CASSWTENDQPQHF. CDR3 coding DNA: TGTGCCAGCAGTTGGACCGAGAACGATCAGCCCCAGCATTTT.